The rows below give T cell receptor beta chains drawn from one sample of a study of blood T cell repertoires in COVID-19. The method was immunoSEQ multiplex PCR; TCRdb's version includes in-frame clones alone and lacks a portion of them. Of a few hundred thousand clones listed, about 90% are singletons. Sequences were obtained from peripheral blood. The receptors stem from a man aged 35 to 55 with acute or convalescent COVID-19. Both conserved end residues are part of each CDR3. D genes are given only for firm matches.

j_call: TRBJ1-1
v_call: TRBV29-1
d_call: -
cdr3_aa: CSSWGGEFANTEAFF

j_call: TRBJ1-2
v_call: TRBV5-4
d_call: -
cdr3_aa: CASSLDAISVGYTF

j_call: TRBJ1-1
v_call: TRBV5-8
d_call: -
cdr3_aa: CASSPGTRWNTEAFF

j_call: TRBJ1-1
v_call: TRBV6-1
d_call: -
cdr3_aa: CASSEGVRANTEAFF

j_call: TRBJ1-1
v_call: TRBV6-5
d_call: TRBD1
cdr3_aa: CASSYGTVMNTEAFF

j_call: TRBJ2-4
v_call: TRBV7-9
d_call: -
cdr3_aa: CASSLPQATQYF

j_call: TRBJ2-7
v_call: TRBV29-1
d_call: -
cdr3_aa: CSVVGQGSSYEQYF

j_call: TRBJ1-1
v_call: TRBV6-6
d_call: -
cdr3_aa: CASTNRVNTEAFF

j_call: TRBJ2-1
v_call: TRBV5-1
d_call: -
cdr3_aa: CASSLGPNEQFF

j_call: TRBJ1-6
v_call: TRBV27
d_call: -
cdr3_aa: CASSLGGPLHF

j_call: TRBJ1-2
v_call: TRBV30
d_call: -
cdr3_aa: CAWSVKGALGYTF

j_call: TRBJ2-5
v_call: TRBV3-1/TRBV3-2
d_call: TRBD2
cdr3_aa: CASSQGLAGDQQATQYF

j_call: TRBJ2-7
v_call: TRBV7-9
d_call: TRBD1
cdr3_aa: CASSPGRLGTGNF

j_call: TRBJ1-6
v_call: TRBV27
d_call: -
cdr3_aa: CASSLTSGFNSPLHF

j_call: TRBJ1-2
v_call: TRBV29-1
d_call: TRBD1
cdr3_aa: CSVGQGGYGYTF

j_call: TRBJ2-6
v_call: TRBV28
d_call: -
cdr3_aa: CASSWTASGANVLTF

j_call: TRBJ1-5
v_call: TRBV20-1
d_call: -
cdr3_aa: CSASHGDNQPQHF

j_call: TRBJ1-2
v_call: TRBV7-9
d_call: TRBD1
cdr3_aa: CASGNAFRGSYGYTF

j_call: TRBJ2-2
v_call: TRBV6-1
d_call: TRBD2
cdr3_aa: CASSEGTSGRGGTGELFF

j_call: TRBJ1-4
v_call: TRBV18
d_call: -
cdr3_aa: CASSTNRDEKLFF

j_call: TRBJ2-1
v_call: TRBV5-4
d_call: TRBD2
cdr3_aa: CASRPAGELFNEQFF

j_call: TRBJ2-7
v_call: TRBV7-9
d_call: -
cdr3_aa: CPQQPQGQYF

j_call: TRBJ1-3
v_call: TRBV10-3
d_call: -
cdr3_aa: CAIQMEAGNTIYF

j_call: TRBJ2-5
v_call: TRBV5-1
d_call: TRBD2
cdr3_aa: CASSLASGGPTETQYF

j_call: TRBJ2-1
v_call: TRBV6-5
d_call: -
cdr3_aa: CASSRRGPYEQFF

j_call: TRBJ1-2
v_call: TRBV3-1/TRBV3-2
d_call: -
cdr3_aa: CASSLRQEVNGYTF

j_call: TRBJ2-7
v_call: TRBV5-1
d_call: -
cdr3_aa: CASSPDSIWTAYEQYF

j_call: TRBJ2-1
v_call: TRBV3-1/TRBV3-2
d_call: -
cdr3_aa: CASSQERDIYNEQFF

j_call: TRBJ2-3
v_call: TRBV7-3
d_call: TRBD1
cdr3_aa: CASSASGTGYADTQYF

j_call: TRBJ2-7
v_call: TRBV9
d_call: TRBD1
cdr3_aa: CASSVDETGPFEQYF

j_call: TRBJ1-2
v_call: TRBV5-6
d_call: -
cdr3_aa: CASQTPGVRGYTF

j_call: TRBJ2-1
v_call: TRBV10-1
d_call: TRBD2
cdr3_aa: CASSSWASGSPYEQFF

j_call: TRBJ2-1
v_call: TRBV29-1
d_call: -
cdr3_aa: CSVEGWNPKGYNEQFF

j_call: TRBJ1-6
v_call: TRBV19
d_call: -
cdr3_aa: CASQGAGSPLHF

j_call: TRBJ2-2
v_call: TRBV2
d_call: TRBD1
cdr3_aa: CARGDRGDTGELFF

j_call: TRBJ1-2
v_call: TRBV6-5
d_call: TRBD1
cdr3_aa: CASSYDRAQNYGYTF

j_call: TRBJ2-1
v_call: TRBV7-9
d_call: -
cdr3_aa: CASSAGVHEQFF

j_call: TRBJ2-5
v_call: TRBV5-1
d_call: TRBD1
cdr3_aa: CASSLGQGLKETQYF

j_call: TRBJ2-2
v_call: TRBV7-2
d_call: TRBD1
cdr3_aa: CASSLRTGLGRTGELFF

j_call: TRBJ1-5
v_call: TRBV19
d_call: -
cdr3_aa: CASSPWRDNQPQHF

j_call: TRBJ2-7
v_call: TRBV19
d_call: -
cdr3_aa: CASSRQQDSHEQYF

j_call: TRBJ1-2
v_call: TRBV3-1/TRBV3-2
d_call: -
cdr3_aa: CASSRGLYGYTF

j_call: TRBJ1-6
v_call: TRBV19
d_call: TRBD1
cdr3_aa: CASSILFAGGSSPLHF

j_call: TRBJ2-1
v_call: TRBV9
d_call: TRBD2
cdr3_aa: CASSVASGGANEQFF

j_call: TRBJ1-5
v_call: TRBV19
d_call: -
cdr3_aa: CASSILQDSNQPQHF

j_call: TRBJ1-2
v_call: TRBV4-1
d_call: TRBD1
cdr3_aa: CASSQGVVQGNNYGYTF